The clone carrying this T cell receptor beta chain was found many times. TCRdb passed the 5' RACE reads through MiXCR, listing each CDR3 protein once. This sample has approximately 22,000 distinct CDR3 sequences, with less than 5.5% found just once. This entry is derived from a study of T cells after yellow fever vaccination. Turning to the study itself: Those fractions that held only low numbers of cells were prepared using the SMART-Seq v4 Ultra Low Input RNA kit. Study outcomes and limitations: There was a small share of clonotypes that showed up in both the CD4 and CD8 compartments.

Germline CDR1 SGHAT, CDR2 FQNNGV. CDR3 size: 19 residues. After removal of 5 bases from V and 2 bases from J, the junction contained 15 bases not matched to a gene. The clonotype originates from a man aged 18 to 30 who received the YFV17D yellow fever vaccine. The V gene is TRBV11-2, the J gene TRBJ2-3; 11 bases are shared with TRBD2. The sample in question was PBMCs, either bulk or a sorted T-cell subset (CD4+, CD8+, memory, or dextramer-sorted; not recorded which), obtained about 49 days after the first yellow fever vaccination. The CDR3 region has the DNA TGTGCCAGCAGCCCCGGGTGGGCTAGCGGGGGGTCCTTCACAGATACGCAGTATTTT. Amino acid sequence: CASSPGWASGGSFTDTQYF.